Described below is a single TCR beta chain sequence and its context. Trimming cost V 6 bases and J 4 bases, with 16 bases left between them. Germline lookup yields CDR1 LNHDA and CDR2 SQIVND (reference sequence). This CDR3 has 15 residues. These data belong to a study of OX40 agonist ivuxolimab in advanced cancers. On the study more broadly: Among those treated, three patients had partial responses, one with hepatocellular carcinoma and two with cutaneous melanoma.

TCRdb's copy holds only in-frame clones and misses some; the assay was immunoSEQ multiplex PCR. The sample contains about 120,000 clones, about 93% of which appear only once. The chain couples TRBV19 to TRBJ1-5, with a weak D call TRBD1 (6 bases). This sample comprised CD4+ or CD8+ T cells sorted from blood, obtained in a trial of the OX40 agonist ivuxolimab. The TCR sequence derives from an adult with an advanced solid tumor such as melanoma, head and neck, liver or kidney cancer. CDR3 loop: CASSTSGAENQPQHF. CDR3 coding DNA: TGTGCCAGTAGCACTTCGGGGGCAGAAAATCAGCCCCAGCATTTT.